This TCR beta chain was identified during a study of T-cell memory formation after mild COVID-19. This clonotype was recorded at least ten times. TCRalpha and TCRbeta libraries used 5'RACE with constant-segment primers and UMIs. A single record per CDR3 protein comes from TCRdb applying MiXCR to the 5' RACE reads. The sample shows approximately 250,000 distinct CDR3 sequences, 15% of them seen only once. The CDR3 has 17 amino acids. V lost 3 bases to trimming and J lost 4 bases; unmatched junction nucleotides: 15. The germline gives CDR1 MGHRA, CDR2 YSYEKL. This sequence joins TRBV4-1 and TRBJ2-7, with 7 nucleotides matching TRBD2. Specimen: PBMCs or a T cell subset sorted from them (not recorded which). This TCR came from an adult woman who had mild COVID-19 (a few samples of this study predate the infection). Cell type and time point are not known. The CDR3 spells CASSHGRAGGSSYEQYF. CDR3 DNA sequence: TGCGCCAGCAGCCATGGACGGGCCGGGGGGAGTTCGTACGAGCAGTACTTC.